This T cell receptor (beta chain) was identified during a study of T cell repertoires in cytomegalovirus infection (dated 2019 in TCRdb). A note on the overall study: Peptide stimulations targeted recently identified HLA-C-restricted CMV epitopes, whose presentation resists viral immunomodulation, together with well-studied HLA-B-restricted epitopes. Donor HLA type was relevant to the analysis, as public TCR beta signatures indicated carriage of CMV infection together with the matching HLA type. The research as a whole found: Carriers of CMV infection plus the relevant HLA type were discriminated by the cumulative frequency of public TCR beta family members in the study cohort and in an independent roughly 350-donor cohort. The ex vivo response was dominated by HLA-C-restricted CMV-specific TCR beta clonotypes, and the single most frequent clonotype in two of eight donors was supplied by these HLA-C-restricted clonotypes.

This specimen's treatment or condition label, per the study, means: in vitro stimulation with specific CMV peptide epitopes to enrich CMV-specific T cells. From the cysteine up to the phenylalanine, the CDR3 has a length of 16 residues. This entry keeps only the CDR3 DNA: 48 bases, framed from base 1. The germline V gene yields MNHEY for CDR1 and SVGEGT for CDR2. After removal of 5 bases from V and 3 bases from J, the junction retains 8 bases not matched to a gene. With regard to this clonotype: Its antigen remains undetermined. It has no much larger one-base neighbor in the sample; base qualities were not kept.

Sequencing was carried out with an Illumina HiSeq 1500. TCRdb reprocessing: public reads trimmed at Q25 with fastp, clones called with MiXCR, in-frame beta chains kept. Records with the same CDR3 protein are collapsed into one entry carrying the most frequent genes and DNA. For this sample there are 300,000 to 400,000 distinct CDR3 sequences; roughly 29% appear just once. About 20% of the sample goes to the ten largest clones. This chain is built from TRBV6-2 or TRBV6-3 and TRBJ2-2, with 8 central nucleotides matching TRBD1. Sequencing used cultured PBMCs, obtained from culture after CMV antigen stimulation. This TCR derives from a human donor in good health (CMV status not recorded). Some clones in this sample may be carry-over from other donors' samples. The nucleotide sequence is TGTGCCAGCAGTGAACCGGACAGGGAATACACCGGGGAGCTGTTTTTT. This translates into CASSEPDREYTGELFF.